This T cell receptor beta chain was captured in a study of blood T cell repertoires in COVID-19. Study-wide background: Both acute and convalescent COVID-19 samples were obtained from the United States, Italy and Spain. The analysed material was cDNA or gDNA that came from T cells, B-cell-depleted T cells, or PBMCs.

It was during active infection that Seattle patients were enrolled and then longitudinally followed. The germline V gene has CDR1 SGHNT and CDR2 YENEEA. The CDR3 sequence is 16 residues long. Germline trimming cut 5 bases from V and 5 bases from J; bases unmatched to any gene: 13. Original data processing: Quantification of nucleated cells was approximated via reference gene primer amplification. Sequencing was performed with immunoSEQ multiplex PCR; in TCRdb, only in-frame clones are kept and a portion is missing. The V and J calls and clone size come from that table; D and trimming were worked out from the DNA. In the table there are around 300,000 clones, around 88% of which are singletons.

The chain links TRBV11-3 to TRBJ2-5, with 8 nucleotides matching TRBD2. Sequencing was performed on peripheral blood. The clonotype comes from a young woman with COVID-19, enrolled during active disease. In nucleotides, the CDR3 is TGTGCCAGCAGCCCCCGGGGACTAGGGGGATTGGAGACCCAGTACTTC. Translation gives CASSPRGLGGLETQYF. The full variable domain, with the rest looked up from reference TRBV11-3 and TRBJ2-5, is EAGVVQSPRYKIIEKKQPVAFWCNPISGHNTLYWYLQNLGQGPELLIRYENEEAVDDSQLPKDRFSAERLKGVDSTLKIQPAELGDSAVYLCASSPRGLGGLETQYFGPGTRLLVL.